This TCR beta chain was sequenced in a study of post-analysis software for immune sequencing data. Overall study: Multiple sclerosis in the patients followed relapsing-remitting, secondary progressive and progressive-relapsing courses.

Turning to this clonotype: The antigen is undetermined.

The CDR3 is 14 amino acids. CDR1 and CDR2 from the germline V gene are SQVTM and ANQGSEA. Trimming removed 6 bases from V and 0 bases from J; junction bases left unmatched: 8. Prepared TCR beta cDNA libraries contained unique molecular identifiers. T cells numbering roughly 0.9 to 11 million gave rise to roughly 0.5 million cDNA molecules. Using its own MiXCR run on the PCR reads, TCRdb lists one record per CDR3 protein. The sample has about 200,000 distinct CDR3 sequences, 25% to 35% seen once. Whole-study results and caveats: Patients used about 5 TRBV segments, including TRBV5-6, TRBV5-1 and TRBV20-1, more often than controls. Comparison with controls showed significantly lower normalized Chao1 diversity in multiple sclerosis patients. Clustering by F measure revealed strong co-clustering among samples prepared together in one batch.

The clonotype comes from a girl aged 2-17 years with multiple sclerosis. The rearrangement uses TRBV29-1 and TRBJ2-7, with 7 bases aligning to TRBD1. What was sequenced was blood. CDR3 nucleotides: TGCAGCGTCAGGACAGGTCCGAGCTCCTACGAGCAGTACTTC. Protein: CSVRTGPSSYEQYF.